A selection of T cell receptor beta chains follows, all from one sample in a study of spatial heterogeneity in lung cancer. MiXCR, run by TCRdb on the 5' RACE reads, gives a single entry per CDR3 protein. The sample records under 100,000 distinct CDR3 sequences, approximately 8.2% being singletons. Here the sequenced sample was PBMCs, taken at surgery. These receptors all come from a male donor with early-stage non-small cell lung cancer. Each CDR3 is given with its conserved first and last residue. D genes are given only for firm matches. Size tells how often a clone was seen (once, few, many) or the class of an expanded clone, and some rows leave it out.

DNA: TGTGCCTGGAGTGTTGGTCTCCGGCATGGCTACACCTTC
CDR3: CAWSVGLRHGYTF
D: NA
V: TRBV30
J: TRBJ1-2
size: many

DNA: TGTGCCAGCAACATCGCCGGGGGCGGGTACGAGCAGTACTTC
CDR3: CASNIAGGGYEQYF
D: NA
V: TRBV28
J: TRBJ2-7
size: few

DNA: TGTGCCAGCAGTTTAAAAGCGGGAAACACCATATATTTT
CDR3: CASSLKAGNTIYF
D: NA
V: TRBV28
J: TRBJ1-3
size: NA

DNA: TGTGCCAGCTCACCGAAAGAGACCCTGTACTTC
CDR3: CASSPKETLYF
D: NA
V: TRBV18
J: TRBJ2-5
size: NA

DNA: TGCAGTGTTTCGACTATTCAAAACATTCAGTACTTC
CDR3: CSVSTIQNIQYF
D: NA
V: TRBV20-1
J: TRBJ2-4
size: NA

DNA: TGTGCCAGCAGCCGAGCGGGGGGACGCCCAGAGACCCAGTACTTC
CDR3: CASSRAGGRPETQYF
D: TRBD2
V: TRBV5-4
J: TRBJ2-5
size: NA

DNA: TGCGCCAGCAGCCAAGGTGGACTAGACAATGAGCAGTTCTTC
CDR3: CASSQGGLDNEQFF
D: TRBD2
V: TRBV4-3
J: TRBJ2-1
size: few

DNA: TGTGCCATCAGTGAGCCTACGGGACAGGGAGGCTCACCCCTCCACTTT
CDR3: CAISEPTGQGGSPLHF
D: TRBD1
V: TRBV10-3
J: TRBJ1-6
size: many

DNA: TGTGCCAGCAGTATGGCGGGGGGCACAGATACGCAGTATTTT
CDR3: CASSMAGGTDTQYF
D: TRBD2
V: TRBV28
J: TRBJ2-3
size: many

DNA: TGTGCCAGCAGCTTGGATCTGGGGACTAGCGGGAGGGCCGCAGATACGCAGTATTTT
CDR3: CASSLDLGTSGRAADTQYF
D: TRBD2
V: TRBV5-4
J: TRBJ2-3
size: many

DNA: TGTGCCAGCAGTAGGACTCCGGGACTAGCGGAGCTTAAGGCGTACTTC
CDR3: CASSRTPGLAELKAYF
D: TRBD2
V: TRBV27
J: TRBJ2-7
size: few

DNA: TGTGCCAGCAGTTTAAGGCAGGGTGACGGCTACACCTTC
CDR3: CASSLRQGDGYTF
D: NA
V: TRBV12-3/TRBV12-4
J: TRBJ1-2
size: many

DNA: TGTGCCAGCAGTTTGACGATCCAAGAGACCCAGTACTTC
CDR3: CASSLTIQETQYF
D: NA
V: TRBV28
J: TRBJ2-5
size: few

DNA: TGTGCCAGCAGCGCCCTTCTGGTACACACAGATACGCAGTATTTT
CDR3: CASSALLVHTDTQYF
D: NA
V: TRBV9
J: TRBJ2-3
size: many

DNA: TGTGCCAGCAGCCAAGATCCTGTAGGGTACCAAGAGACCCAGTACTTC
CDR3: CASSQDPVGYQETQYF
D: NA
V: TRBV4-2
J: TRBJ2-5
size: many

DNA: TGCGCCAGCAGCCAGGAGAGCTCCTATAATTCACCCCTCCACTTT
CDR3: CASSQESSYNSPLHF
D: NA
V: TRBV4-3
J: TRBJ1-6
size: few

DNA: TGTGCCAGCAGCCCCGGGGATACCATCTACAATGAGCAGTTCTTC
CDR3: CASSPGDTIYNEQFF
D: NA
V: TRBV7-2
J: TRBJ2-1
size: many

DNA: TGTGCCAGCAGTCCCTCCGGGAGGGGAACTGAAGCTTTCTTT
CDR3: CASSPSGRGTEAFF
D: NA
V: TRBV6-2/TRBV6-3
J: TRBJ1-1
size: NA

DNA: TGTGCCACCAGCAGAGGAGGGGGGACTAACTATGGCTACACCTTC
CDR3: CATSRGGGTNYGYTF
D: NA
V: TRBV15
J: TRBJ1-2
size: NA

DNA: TGTGCCAGCAGCTTAGAAAAGGGAGAGACCCAGTACTTC
CDR3: CASSLEKGETQYF
D: NA
V: TRBV7-2
J: TRBJ2-5
size: NA

DNA: TGTGCCAGCAGCTTGGACCCGGACACCTACGAGCAGTACTTC
CDR3: CASSLDPDTYEQYF
D: NA
V: TRBV7-8
J: TRBJ2-7
size: many

DNA: TGTGCCAGCAGCCACCCCAGCTCTGGGGCCAACGTCCTGACTTTC
CDR3: CASSHPSSGANVLTF
D: NA
V: TRBV3-1
J: TRBJ2-6
size: many

DNA: TGTGCCAGCAGTGAAGTACTAGTTCAAGAGACCCAGTACTTC
CDR3: CASSEVLVQETQYF
D: NA
V: TRBV2
J: TRBJ2-5
size: few

DNA: TGTGCCAGCAGTTTATCGGCTAGCGGGAAGGAGACCCAGTACTTC
CDR3: CASSLSASGKETQYF
D: TRBD2
V: TRBV12-3/TRBV12-4
J: TRBJ2-5
size: few

DNA: TGCAGTGCTAGCGCGGGGACCAATTACAATGAGCAGTTCTTC
CDR3: CSASAGTNYNEQFF
D: NA
V: TRBV20-1
J: TRBJ2-1
size: many

DNA: TGTGCCAGCAGCTTATCCGGGATGAATGAAAAACTGTTTTTT
CDR3: CASSLSGMNEKLFF
D: NA
V: TRBV7-8
J: TRBJ1-4
size: many

DNA: TGTGCCAGCAGCGGCAGGGGGGACACTGAAGCTTTCTTT
CDR3: CASSGRGDTEAFF
D: TRBD1
V: TRBV4-2
J: TRBJ1-1
size: many

DNA: TGTGCCAGCAGTACCAACTTGAACACCGGGGAGCTGTTTTTT
CDR3: CASSTNLNTGELFF
D: NA
V: TRBV27
J: TRBJ2-2
size: NA

DNA: TGCGCCAGCAGCCACTCCGGACAGACGTCAGAAGCTTTCTTT
CDR3: CASSHSGQTSEAFF
D: NA
V: TRBV5-1
J: TRBJ1-1
size: NA

DNA: TGTGCCAGCAGTTATCAGGGGGGCTACAATGAGCAGTTCTTC
CDR3: CASSYQGGYNEQFF
D: NA
V: TRBV12-3/TRBV12-4
J: TRBJ2-1
size: NA

DNA: TGTGCCACCAGCCTGGGTGGCAATCAGCCCCAGCATTTT
CDR3: CATSLGGNQPQHF
D: NA
V: TRBV24-1
J: TRBJ1-5
size: few

DNA: TGTGCCATCAGTGACTCGACAGGGAAAAATTCACCCCTCCACTTT
CDR3: CAISDSTGKNSPLHF
D: TRBD1
V: TRBV10-3
J: TRBJ1-6
size: NA

DNA: TGTGCCAGCAGTTTTGGGGGCGCGAGCTATGGCTACACCTTC
CDR3: CASSFGGASYGYTF
D: NA
V: TRBV28
J: TRBJ1-2
size: NA

DNA: TGCAGTGCGGAACTTTATTTGGGCAATGAGCAGTTCTTC
CDR3: CSAELYLGNEQFF
D: NA
V: TRBV20-1
J: TRBJ2-1
size: many

DNA: TGTGCCAGCAAAGCGGGAACGCAAGAGACCCAGTACTTC
CDR3: CASKAGTQETQYF
D: TRBD2
V: TRBV2
J: TRBJ2-5
size: many

DNA: TGTGCCAGCAGTTTAGACTTACCCTCCTACAATGAGCAGTTCTTC
CDR3: CASSLDLPSYNEQFF
D: NA
V: TRBV27
J: TRBJ2-1
size: few

DNA: TGTGCCAGCAGCCCTCGACAGGGGGCGTACAATGAGCAGTTCTTC
CDR3: CASSPRQGAYNEQFF
D: TRBD1
V: TRBV7-2
J: TRBJ2-1
size: many

DNA: TGCAGTGCTGCAGCTAGCGGAACTAACACAGATACGCAGTATTTT
CDR3: CSAAASGTNTDTQYF
D: TRBD2
V: TRBV20-1
J: TRBJ2-3
size: NA

DNA: TGTGCCAGCAGTTTAACGCTAGCGGCGAACACCGGGGAGCTGTTTTTT
CDR3: CASSLTLAANTGELFF
D: TRBD2
V: TRBV27
J: TRBJ2-2
size: few

DNA: TGTGCCAGCCGACAGGGCCCGAACACCGGGGAGCTGTTTTTT
CDR3: CASRQGPNTGELFF
D: TRBD1
V: TRBV10-3
J: TRBJ2-2
size: many

DNA: TGTGCCAGCAGTCCATTACAGGGAGGGACCGGGGAGCTGTTTTTT
CDR3: CASSPLQGGTGELFF
D: NA
V: TRBV28
J: TRBJ2-2
size: many

DNA: TGCAGCGTGACCCTAGCGGGGGCCCTCAGAGATACGCAGTATTTT
CDR3: CSVTLAGALRDTQYF
D: TRBD2
V: TRBV29-1
J: TRBJ2-3
size: few

DNA: TGTGCCAGCAGCCAAGGGGGGAATTCCTACGAGCAGTACTTC
CDR3: CASSQGGNSYEQYF
D: NA
V: TRBV4-2
J: TRBJ2-7
size: many

DNA: TGTGCCACCGGGGACTACTCTGGGGCCAACGTCCTGACTTTC
CDR3: CATGDYSGANVLTF
D: TRBD2
V: TRBV24-1
J: TRBJ2-6
size: NA

DNA: TGTGCCAGCAGTCCCAACAGGGTACGGGCAGATACGCAGTATTTT
CDR3: CASSPNRVRADTQYF
D: NA
V: TRBV27
J: TRBJ2-3
size: few

DNA: TGTGCCAGCAGTGCATTCGGTCAGCCCCAGCATTTT
CDR3: CASSAFGQPQHF
D: NA
V: TRBV12-3/TRBV12-4
J: TRBJ1-5
size: NA

DNA: TGTGCCAGCAGCTTGGCCGGCGAAGGGGGAAATCAGCCCCAGCATTTT
CDR3: CASSLAGEGGNQPQHF
D: NA
V: TRBV5-6
J: TRBJ1-5
size: few

DNA: TGTGCCACCAGTGATACGGGAGAAGGGGCCTACAATGAGCAGTTCTTC
CDR3: CATSDTGEGAYNEQFF
D: NA
V: TRBV24-1
J: TRBJ2-1
size: few

DNA: TGTGCCAGCAGCTTATTGTCTAGTCAGTTGACTGGGGCCAACGTCCTGACTTTC
CDR3: CASSLLSSQLTGANVLTF
D: NA
V: TRBV7-6
J: TRBJ2-6
size: many

DNA: TGTGCCAGTAACCTAGGGGGGCTGGCTTTCTTT
CDR3: CASNLGGLAFF
D: NA
V: TRBV28
J: TRBJ1-1
size: many